This TCR beta chain comes out of a study of blood T cell repertoires in COVID-19. Study as a whole: Acute and convalescent COVID-19 specimens originated in the United States, Italy and Spain. In each case, the material was cDNA or gDNA derived from T cells, B-cell-depleted T cells, or PBMCs.

In the original workflow: Amplification with reference gene primers provided the estimates of nucleated cell counts. Generated by immunoSEQ multiplex PCR, the TCRdb table keeps only in-frame clones and is missing some. The V and J calls and clone size were taken over from that table, and D and trimming were inferred from the DNA. The sample has 350,000 to 450,000 clones, 88% seen once; the top ten hold roughly 1.4%. J was trimmed by 1 base and V by 5 bases; bases with no gene match: 6. The CDR3 totals 15 residues. Germline-derived CDR1 and CDR2 are SEHNR and FQNEAQ (reference sequence). The chain joins TRBV7-9 to TRBJ1-1; TRBD1 aligns across 8 bases. Sequenced sample: PBMCs or T cells enriched from blood (not recorded which). This TCR was sampled from a woman aged 18-35 years who had been exposed to COVID-19. CDR3 amino acids: CASSASGTGNTEAFF. The CDR3, as DNA: TGTGCCAGCAGCGCTTCCGGGACAGGGAACACTGAAGCTTTCTTT.